This T cell receptor (beta chain) was identified during a study of blood T cell repertoires in COVID-19 (dated by TCRdb to about 2020). Looking at the study overall: Samples covering the acute and convalescent phases of COVID-19 were provided by collaborators in the United States, Italy and Spain. The repertoires were made available in a free public database intended to serve as a resource for research on the immune response to SARS-CoV-2. The prospective study material was composed of cDNA or gDNA derived from T cells, B-cell-depleted T cells, or PBMCs. Sample metadata almost always included a de-identified subject ID, COVID-19 status, age in years and sex. The samples were drawn from the first 160 participants of the ongoing ImmuneRACE study and from some 1,300 subjects provided by 6 global collaborators. The dataset comprised deeply sampled blood TCRbeta repertoires from subjects exposed to, actively infected with, or recovered from COVID-19. Where available, HLA class I and class II types were obtained from metadata supplied by the sample provider rather than from assay-based typing. General conclusions and limits of the study: How much clinical and demographic metadata was included differed by source and by participant, and the metadata was provided uncurated.

TCRbeta CDR3 regions were amplified from genomic DNA using the immunoSEQ Assay, a bias-controlled multiplex PCR. As for the original processing: The number of nucleated cells in each sample was estimated from the amplification of reference gene primers within the assay. To quantify the absolute abundance of each unique TCRbeta CDR3 rearrangement, sequence reads were collapsed and filtered. For each sample, productive Simpson clonality was calculated as the square root of Simpson's diversity index over productive rearrangements. TCRdb provides this immuneACCESS table in a form limited to in-frame rearrangements. Some clones are lacking; in checked studies, under half of them reflect an unresolved V gene, and why the rest are absent is not known. The V and J calls and clone size come from that table; D and trimming were worked out from the DNA. This sample comprises 130,000 to 150,000 clones, around 89% of them detected only once. 1% to 1.5% of the sample belongs to the ten largest clones.

Participants in the prospective study were enrolled through a virtual design, were aged 18 to 89 years, and lived in roughly 24 United States geographic areas. In the prospective study, participants were assigned to cohorts based on the clinical history participants reported in a screening survey and a study questionnaire. Each participant in the prospective study had whole blood, serum and a nasopharyngeal or oropharyngeal swab collected by mobile phlebotomists. Additional blood draws and questionnaires over an approximately two-month period could optionally be provided by prospective study participants. Blood samples from the prospective study were shipped frozen or at room temperature prior to DNA extraction. From the cysteine up to the phenylalanine, the CDR3 has a length of 15 residues. Only the CDR3 region is kept as DNA, spanning 45 bases read in frame from base 1. V is shortened by 0 bases, J by 4 bases, and the region joining them spans 12 bases. CDR1 and CDR2 are drawn from the germline V gene: LGHNA, YSLEER.

Regarding this clone: What this receptor recognizes is not known. No much larger clone is present one base from it, and per-base qualities are unavailable.

Source material: PBMCs or T cells enriched from blood (not recorded which). This receptor was identified in a woman aged 30 to 39 with acute COVID-19. The V and J genes are TRBV4-3 and TRBJ1-1; the D gene assignment is ambiguous. The DNA sequence is as follows: TGCGCCAGCAGCCAAGAGGCGGGGATGGGCACTGAAGCTTTCTTT. This codes for CASSQEAGMGTEAFF.